These 4 T cell receptor beta chains share one sample of origin, sequenced in a study of vaccination effects on CD4 cells after COVID-19 (dated by TCRdb to about 2022). These receptors' antigens are unknown. The library relied on the immunoSEQ multiplex PCR assay. TCRdb took this table from immuneACCESS and kept in-frame rearrangements with V and J called. Such tables lack part of the clones; where checked against another copy, unresolved V genes explain under half of the gap, and the rest is unexplained. In this sample the table shows 9,000 or so clones, under 80% of which occur a single time. The ten largest clonotypes hold under 14% of the sample. After approximately eleven days of culture, CD4+ T cells were isolated with the EasySep CD4+ T cell isolation kit. Participants received two doses of either the BNT162b2 or the mRNA-1273 mRNA SARS-CoV-2 vaccine. The source material was CD4+ T cells from PBMCs cultured without peptide, sampled after COVID-19 vaccination. The receptors were gathered from a human donor who received a COVID-19 vaccine.

The rearrangement uses TRBV15 and TRBJ2-4; D call uncertain. The CDR3 has 18 amino acids. Trimming shortened V by 0 bases and J by 0 bases, and 15 bases separated the two germline ends. CDR1 and CDR2 from the germline V gene are LNHNV and YYDKDF (reference sequence). CDR3 in DNA: TGTGCCACCAGCAGAGATATCGCCTCCCCAGTAGCCAAAAACATTCAGTACTTC. Its protein is CATSRDIASPVAKNIQYF.

The chain carries TRBV6-2 or TRBV6-3 and TRBJ2-2; D is perhaps TRBD2 (5 bases). CDR3 length: 14 residues. The ends were cut back, 6 bases at V and 5 bases at J, with 13 bases in the middle. Germline CDR1 MNHEY, CDR2 SVGEGT. The CDR3 loop reads CASSQAPGTGELFF. The CDR3 DNA follows: TGTGCCAGCAGCCAGGCGCCGGGGACCGGGGAGCTGTTTTTT.

Only one count was recorded for this clone. The genes are TRBV11-3 and TRBJ2-5, with 9 bases matching TRBD2. This CDR3 has 16 residues. J was trimmed by 1 base and V by 5 bases; bases with no gene match: 8. Per the germline V gene, CDR1 is SGHNT and CDR2 is YENEEA. The CDR3 nucleotides read TGTGCCAGCAGCGTAAGACTAGCGGAGGGCCAAGAGACCCAGTACTTC. This translates into CASSVRLAEGQETQYF.

CDR3 DNA: TGTGCCAGCAGCTACCTGGGGACAGGGAGTATGAACGAGCAGTACTTC. Translating it yields CASSYLGTGSMNEQYF. The chain carries TRBV7-9 and TRBJ2-7; 9 bases are shared with TRBD1. J gave up 5 bases and V 4 bases, and 12 bases lay outside the gene matches. The CDR3 has 16 residues. Looked up from germline, CDR1 is SEHNR and CDR2 is FQNEAQ (reference sequence). The variable domain in full, completed from reference TRBV7-9 and TRBJ2-7, reads DTGVSQNPRHKITKRGQNVTFRCDPISEHNRLYWYRQTLGQGPEFLTYFQNEAQLEKSRLLSDRFSAERPKGSFSTLEIQRTEQGDSAMYLCASSYLGTGSMNEQYFGPGTRLTVT.